This entry lists 6 T cell receptor beta chains sequenced from one sample in a study of monozygotic twins with inflammatory bowel disease. TCRdb re-called the 5' RACE reads, yielding one record per CDR3 amino acid sequence without DNA. The sample has around 450,000 distinct CDR3 sequences. Specimen: blood. The source of these receptors is a human donor with ulcerative colitis or Crohn's disease, or a healthy co-twin of an affected twin (not recorded which).

V and J are TRBV10-3 and TRBJ1-2; as DNA is missing, the TRBD1 call by TCRdb cannot be tested. This CDR3 is built from 12 residues. CDR1 ENHRY and CDR2 SYGVKD come from the germline V gene. CDR3 protein: CAISYTGAGYTF.

The chain uses TRBV13 and TRBJ1-3; the D call of TRBD1 rests on TCRdb alone, since no DNA is present to check it. Per germline, CDR1 PRHDT and CDR2 FYEKMQ (reference sequence). The CDR3 is 15 amino acids. The CDR3 protein is CASSLEGLSGNTIYF.

The chain's CDR3 is CASSVQIPTQYF. V is TRBV12-3 or TRBV12-4 and J is TRBJ2-3. The CDR3 consists of 12 residues.

This chain uses TRBV14 with TRBJ2-1; absent DNA, TCRdb's TRBD2 call cannot be checked. The CDR3 covers 16 residues. Germline lookup yields CDR1 SGHDN and CDR2 FVKESK. This CDR3 is CASSQDLAAISNEQFF.

The chain uses TRBV5-1 and TRBJ2-2; TCRdb designates TRBD2, a call that cannot be tested without DNA. Germline assignment: CDR1 SGHRS and CDR2 YFSETQ. The CDR3 has 18 residues. CDR3 amino acids: CASSSGTSGRANTGELFF.

The V gene is TRBV7-3, the J gene TRBJ1-1. The V gene's germline CDR1 is SGHTA and CDR2 FQGTGA. There are 16 residues in the CDR3. CDR3 region: CASSLIGGPQATEAFF. Complete variable domain (other parts from reference TRBV7-3 and TRBJ1-1): GAGVSQTPSNKVTEKGKYVELRCDPISGHTALYWYRQSLGQGPEFLIYFQGTGAADDSGLPNDRFFAVRPEGSVSTLKIQRTERGDSAVYLCASSLIGGPQATEAFFGQGTRLTVV.